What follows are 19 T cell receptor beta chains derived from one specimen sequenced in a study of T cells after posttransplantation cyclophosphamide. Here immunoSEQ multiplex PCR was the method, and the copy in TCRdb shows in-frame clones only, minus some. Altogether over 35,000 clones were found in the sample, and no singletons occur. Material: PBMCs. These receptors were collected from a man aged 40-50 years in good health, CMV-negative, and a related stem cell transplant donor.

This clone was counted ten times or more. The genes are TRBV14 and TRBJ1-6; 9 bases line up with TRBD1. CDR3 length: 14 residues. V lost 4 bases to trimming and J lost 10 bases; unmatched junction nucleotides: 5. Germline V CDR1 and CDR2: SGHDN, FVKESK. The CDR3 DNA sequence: TGTGCCAGCAGCCCGGACAGGGGTCGGTCACCCCTCCACTTT. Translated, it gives CASSPDRGRSPLHF.

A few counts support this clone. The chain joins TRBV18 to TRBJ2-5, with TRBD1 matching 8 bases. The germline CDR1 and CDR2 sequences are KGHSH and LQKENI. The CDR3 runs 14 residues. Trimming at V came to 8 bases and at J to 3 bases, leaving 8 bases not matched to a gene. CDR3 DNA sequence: TGTGCCAGCGCTCGGGACAGGCGGGAAGAGACCCAGTACTTC. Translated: CASARDRREETQYF. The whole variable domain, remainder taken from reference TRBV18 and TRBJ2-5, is NAGVMQNPRHLVRRRGQEARLRCSPMKGHSHVYWYRQLPEEGLKFMVYLQKENIIDESGMPKERFSAEFPKEGPSILRIQQVVRGDSAAYFCASARDRREETQYFGPGTRLLVL.

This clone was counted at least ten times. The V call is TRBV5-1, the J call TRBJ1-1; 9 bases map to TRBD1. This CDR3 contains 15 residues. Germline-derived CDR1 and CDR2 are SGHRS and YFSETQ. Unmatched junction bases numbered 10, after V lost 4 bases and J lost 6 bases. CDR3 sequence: CASSGTGTGPSEAFF. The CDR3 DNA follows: TGCGCCAGCAGCGGGACCGGGACAGGGCCTTCTGAAGCTTTCTTT.

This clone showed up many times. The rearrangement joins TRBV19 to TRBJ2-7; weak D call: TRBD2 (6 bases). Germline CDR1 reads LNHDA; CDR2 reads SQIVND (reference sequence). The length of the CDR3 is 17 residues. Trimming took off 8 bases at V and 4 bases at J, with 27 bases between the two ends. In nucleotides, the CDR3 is TGTGCCAGTCCCTCCAGTCCACTTCGGGTGGAGGGATACGAGCAGTACTTC. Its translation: CASPSSPLRVEGYEQYF. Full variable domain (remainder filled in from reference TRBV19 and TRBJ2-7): DGGITQSPKYLFRKEGQNVTLSCEQNLNHDAMYWYRQDPGQGLRLIYYSQIVNDFQKGDIAEGYSVSREKKESFPLTVTSAQKNPTAFYLCASPSSPLRVEGYEQYFGPGTRLTVT.

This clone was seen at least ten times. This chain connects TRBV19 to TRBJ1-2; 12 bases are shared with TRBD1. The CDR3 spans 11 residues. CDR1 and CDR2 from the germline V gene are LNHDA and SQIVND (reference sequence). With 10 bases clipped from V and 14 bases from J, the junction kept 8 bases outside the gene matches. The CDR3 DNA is TGTGCCACATACGGGACAGGGGGCGATACCTTC. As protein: CATYGTGGDTF.

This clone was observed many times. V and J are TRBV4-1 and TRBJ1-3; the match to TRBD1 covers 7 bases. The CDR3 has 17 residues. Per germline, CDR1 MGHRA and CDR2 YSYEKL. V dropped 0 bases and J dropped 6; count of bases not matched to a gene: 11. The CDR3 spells CASSQEISKQGINTIYF. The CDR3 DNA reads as TGCGCCAGCAGCCAAGAAATTAGTAAACAGGGGATAAACACCATATATTTT.

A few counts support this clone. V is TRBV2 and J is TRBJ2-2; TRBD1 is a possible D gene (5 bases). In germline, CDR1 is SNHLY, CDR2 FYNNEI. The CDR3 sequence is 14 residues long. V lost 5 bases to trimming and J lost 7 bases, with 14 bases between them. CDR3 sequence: CASSSSDSYGELFF. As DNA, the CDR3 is TGTGCCAGCAGTTCCTCTGACAGTTACGGGGAGCTGTTTTTT.

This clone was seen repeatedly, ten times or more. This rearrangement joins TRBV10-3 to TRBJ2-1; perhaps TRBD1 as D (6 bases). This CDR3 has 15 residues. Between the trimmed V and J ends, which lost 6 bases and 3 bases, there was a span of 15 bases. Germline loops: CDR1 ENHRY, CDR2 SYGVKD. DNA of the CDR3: TGTGCCATCAGGCCTTCCGGGACAAGCTACAATGAGCAGTTCTTC. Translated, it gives CAIRPSGTSYNEQFF.

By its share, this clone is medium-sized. In DNA form, the CDR3 reads TGTGCCAGCAGCGTGCAGGCTTTAATGAACACTGAAGCTTTCTTT. Amino acid sequence: CASSVQALMNTEAFF. The chain couples TRBV9 to TRBJ1-1; unclear D gene. In germline, CDR1 is SGDLS, CDR2 YYNGEE. Trimming removed 2 bases at V and 0 bases at J, with 11 bases between. The CDR3 is 15 amino acids. Full variable domain (remainder filled in from reference TRBV9 and TRBJ1-1): DSGVTQTPKHLITATGQRVTLRCSPRSGDLSVYWYQQSLDQGLQFLIQYYNGEERAKGNILERFSAQQFPDLHSELNLSSLELGDSALYFCASSVQALMNTEAFFGQGTRLTVV.

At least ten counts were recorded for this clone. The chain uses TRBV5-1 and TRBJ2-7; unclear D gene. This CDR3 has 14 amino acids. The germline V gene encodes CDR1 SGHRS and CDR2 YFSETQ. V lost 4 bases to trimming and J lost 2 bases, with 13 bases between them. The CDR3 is CASSAGVGAYEQYF. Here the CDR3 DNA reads TGCGCCAGCAGCGCTGGCGTCGGAGCCTACGAGCAGTACTTC.

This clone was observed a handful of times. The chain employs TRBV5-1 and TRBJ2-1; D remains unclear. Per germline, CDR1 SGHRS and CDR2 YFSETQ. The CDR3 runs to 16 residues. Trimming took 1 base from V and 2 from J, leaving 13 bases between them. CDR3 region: CASSLPEVAAYNEQFF. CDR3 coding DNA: TGCGCCAGCAGCTTGCCAGAGGTAGCTGCCTACAATGAGCAGTTCTTC. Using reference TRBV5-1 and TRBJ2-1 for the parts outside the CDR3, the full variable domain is KAGVTQTPRYLIKTRGQQVTLSCSPISGHRSVSWYQQTPGQGLQFLFEYFSETQRNKGNFPGRFSGRQFSNSRSEMNVSTLELGDSALYLCASSLPEVAAYNEQFFGPGTRLTVL.

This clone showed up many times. The CDR3 loop reads CASSFQQGNSEKLFF. The CDR3 nucleotides read TGTGCCAGCAGCTTCCAACAGGGTAATTCTGAAAAACTGTTTTTT. The chain recombines TRBV6-1 with TRBJ1-4, with D possibly matching TRBD1 (6 bases). From germline, CDR1 is MNHNS and CDR2 SASEGT. V lost 6 bases and J lost 7, with 18 bases in between. The CDR3 is 15 residues long.

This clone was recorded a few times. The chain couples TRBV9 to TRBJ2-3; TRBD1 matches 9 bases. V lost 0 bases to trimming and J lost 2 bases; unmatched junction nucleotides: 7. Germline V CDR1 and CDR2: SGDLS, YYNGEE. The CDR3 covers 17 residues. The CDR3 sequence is CASSVARTGANTDTQYF. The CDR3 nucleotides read TGTGCCAGCAGCGTAGCTAGGACAGGGGCTAACACAGATACGCAGTATTTT.

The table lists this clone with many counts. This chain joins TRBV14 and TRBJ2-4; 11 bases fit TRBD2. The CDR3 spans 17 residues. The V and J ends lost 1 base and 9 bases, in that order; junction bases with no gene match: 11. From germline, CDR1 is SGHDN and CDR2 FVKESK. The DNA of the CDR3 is TGTGCCAGCAGCCAAGTTCCATTTAGCGGGGGGGATAGCATTCAGTACTTC. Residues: CASSQVPFSGGDSIQYF.

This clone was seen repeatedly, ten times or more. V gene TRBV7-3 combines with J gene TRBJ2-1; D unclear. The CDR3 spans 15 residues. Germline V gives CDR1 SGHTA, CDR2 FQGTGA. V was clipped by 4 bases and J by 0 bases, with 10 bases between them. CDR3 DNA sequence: TGTGCCAGCAGCTCCTATTCTACCTCCTACAATGAGCAGTTCTTC. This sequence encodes CASSSYSTSYNEQFF.

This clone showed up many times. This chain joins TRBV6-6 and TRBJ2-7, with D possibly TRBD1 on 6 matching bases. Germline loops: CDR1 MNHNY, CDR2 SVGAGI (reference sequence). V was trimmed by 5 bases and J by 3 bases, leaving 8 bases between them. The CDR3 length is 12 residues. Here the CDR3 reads CASSQQGYEQYF. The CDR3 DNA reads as TGTGCCAGCAGTCAACAGGGCTACGAGCAGTACTTC.

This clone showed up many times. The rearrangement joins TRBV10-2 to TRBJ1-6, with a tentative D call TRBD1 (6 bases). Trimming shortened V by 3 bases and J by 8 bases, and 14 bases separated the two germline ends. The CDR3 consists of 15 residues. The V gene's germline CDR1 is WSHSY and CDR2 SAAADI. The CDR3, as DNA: TGCGCCAGCAGTGAATTCGGGCAGGGGCATTCACCCCTCCACTTT. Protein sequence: CASSEFGQGHSPLHF.

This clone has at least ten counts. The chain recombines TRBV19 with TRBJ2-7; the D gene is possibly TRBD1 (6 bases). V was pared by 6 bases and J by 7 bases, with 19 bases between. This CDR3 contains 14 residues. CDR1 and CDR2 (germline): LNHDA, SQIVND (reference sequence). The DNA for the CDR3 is TGTGCCAGTAGGCCTCCGGGACAAATGGGAGAGCAGTACTTC. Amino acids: CASRPPGQMGEQYF.

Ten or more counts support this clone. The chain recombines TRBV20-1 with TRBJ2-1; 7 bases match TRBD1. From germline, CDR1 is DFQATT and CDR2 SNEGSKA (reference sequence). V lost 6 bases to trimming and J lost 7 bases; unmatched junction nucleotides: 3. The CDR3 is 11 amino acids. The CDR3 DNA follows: TGCAGTGCAAGACAGGGAAATGAGCAGTTCTTC. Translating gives CSARQGNEQFF.